Detailed here is one T cell receptor (beta chain). No antigen is known for it. The time point: week 35, safety follow-up. Vaccination used 300 ug of mutant IDH1 20-mer peptide per dose, with topical imiquimod. The data stem from a study of a mutant IDH1 vaccine in newly diagnosed glioma. Looking at the study overall: Vaccinations were initiated 4-6 weeks following radiotherapy alone, or were given together with temozolomide cycles. Beforehand, treatment had been radiotherapy, temozolomide, or both; the majority received both. V12 corresponded to week 35 and V13 to week 47.

The germline V and J ends were trimmed by 2 bases and 0 bases, with 23 bases remaining between them. Per the germline V gene, CDR1 is SGHRS and CDR2 is YFSETQ. The CDR3 has 20 residues. TCRdb's table, derived via immunoSEQ multiplex PCR, lists solely in-frame clones and lacks some. The table lists around 57,000 clones, roughly 80% of them singletons. This sequence was found in a man under 40 with glioma. The material was PBMCs, obtained from a glioma patient whose treatment included an IDH1 peptide vaccine. The chain uses TRBV5-1 and TRBJ2-2; possible D gene TRBD2, 6 bases. CDR3: CASSLPASAPSPANTGELFF. Here the CDR3 DNA reads TGCGCCAGCAGCTTACCGGCTAGCGCCCCTTCTCCCGCGAACACCGGGGAGCTGTTTTTT.